This T cell receptor (beta chain) was observed in a study of post-analysis software for immune sequencing data. Across the study: Progressive-relapsing, secondary progressive and relapsing-remitting multiple sclerosis were among the disease courses included.

This clonotype appeared many times. The target antigen is unknown. Points from the study as a whole: People with multiple sclerosis had a significantly lower normalized Chao1 diversity than controls did. Strong same-batch co-clustering of samples appeared with F measure clustering. About 5 TRBV segments were more frequent in patients than controls; TRBV5-6, TRBV5-1 and TRBV20-1 belonged to this group.

Libraries were made from TCR beta cDNA, and they carried unique molecular identifiers. T cells, roughly 0.95 to 10 million of them, yielded 500,000 to 600,000 cDNA molecules. TCRdb re-called the PCR reads with MiXCR, one entry per CDR3 protein. The sample lists 650,000 to 850,000 distinct CDR3 sequences, roughly 50% occurring once. Germline V lookup: CDR1 SQVTM, CDR2 ANQGSEA. Trimming stripped 6 bases from V and 0 bases from J, with 3 bases between. The CDR3 is made up of 12 amino acids. Sequenced sample: blood. The chain uses TRBV29-1 and TRBJ2-6; D not resolved. The sequence was obtained from a girl between 10 and 17 years old with multiple sclerosis. CDR3 bases: TGCAGCGTCCACTCTGGGGCCAACGTCCTGACTTTC. This codes for CSVHSGANVLTF.